Listed below are T cell receptor beta chains from one sample, sequenced in a study of blood T cell repertoires in COVID-19. Some clones are missing from TCRdb's copy, which holds only in-frame ones; the method was immunoSEQ multiplex PCR. The sample has over 100,000 clones, around 88% seen once. The material sequenced was peripheral blood. The origin of the receptors is a man in his 60s with COVID-19, enrolled during active disease. The CDR3 runs from the conserved cysteine through the conserved F or W. The D gene is left open where the match is weak. Not every row has a clone size; where given, it reads once, few, many or a size class.

d_gene | abundance | j_gene | len | v_gene | CDR3nt | CDR3aa
- | - | TRBJ2-5 | 14 | TRBV4-3 | TGCGCCAGCAGCCAAGCGGAGGTTCCAGAGACCCAGTACTTC | CASSQAEVPETQYF
- | - | TRBJ1-2 | 13 | TRBV27 | TGTGCCAGCAGCTCGACAAACCACTATGGCTACACCTTC | CASSSTNHYGYTF
- | - | TRBJ1-5 | 15 | TRBV11-3 | TGTGCCAGCAGCTTGTATGAGGACATCCATCAGCCCCAGCATTTT | CASSLYEDIHQPQHF
- | - | TRBJ1-2 | 12 | TRBV21-1 | TGTGCCAAAGGGACAGCCCCGAATGGCTACACCTTC | CAKGTAPNGYTF
- | - | TRBJ1-3 | 13 | TRBV10-3 | TGTGCCATCAGTGAGTCGAGTGTAAACACCATATATTTT | CAISESSVNTIYF
- | few | TRBJ1-5 | 12 | TRBV28 | TGTGCCAGCAGCATTTTCAATCAGCCCCAGCATTTT | CASSIFNQPQHF
- | - | TRBJ1-5 | 14 | TRBV2 | TGTGCCAGCAGTGAAAGGAGTAGCAATCAGCCCCAGCATTTT | CASSERSSNQPQHF
- | - | TRBJ2-6 | 15 | TRBV3-1/TRBV3-2 | TGTGCCAGCAGCCAAGTCACAATTGGGGCCAACGTCCTGACTTTC | CASSQVTIGANVLTF
- | - | TRBJ1-5 | 14 | TRBV21-1 | TGTGCCAGCAGCAAGAGGGGGAATCGTCAGCCCCAGCATTTT | CASSKRGNRQPQHF
- | - | TRBJ1-6 | 13 | TRBV18 | TGTGCCAGCTCCCACCGGGTGAATTCACCCCTCCACTTT | CASSHRVNSPLHF
- | - | TRBJ1-1 | 14 | TRBV18 | TGTGCCAGCTCACCAGGGACTACCGGGGCTGAAGCTTTCTTT | CASSPGTTGAEAFF
TRBD1 | - | TRBJ1-2 | 14 | TRBV3-1/TRBV3-2 | TGTGCCAGCAGCCACTCCACAGGGGGAGGTGGCTACACCTTC | CASSHSTGGGGYTF
- | - | TRBJ1-3 | 15 | TRBV5-4 | TGTGCCAGCAGCCGGAGTAATGGGGCTGAAAACACCATATATTTT | CASSRSNGAENTIYF
TRBD1 | - | TRBJ1-2 | 15 | TRBV3-1/TRBV3-2 | TGTGCCAGCAGCCACGGAGGGGGCGCATTCTATGGCTACACCTTC | CASSHGGGAFYGYTF
- | - | TRBJ1-3 | 18 | TRBV7-6 | TGTGCCAGCAGCTTAGCAATCGCACAGGGCTTTCAAGGAAACACCATATATTTT | CASSLAIAQGFQGNTIYF
- | - | TRBJ2-3 | 15 | TRBV6-5 | TGTGCCAGCAATCCCGGGACTCCTAACACAGATACGCAGTATTTT | CASNPGTPNTDTQYF
- | - | TRBJ2-3 | 13 | TRBV9 | TGTGCCAGCAGCGTAGTCGGACAGCGAAAGCAGTATTTT | CASSVVGQRKQYF
- | - | TRBJ1-1 | 14 | TRBV11-2 | TGTGCCAGCAGCTCCACAGACGGGAACACTGAAGCTTTCTTT | CASSSTDGNTEAFF
- | few | TRBJ1-1 | 13 | TRBV12-3/TRBV12-4 | TGTGCCAGCATCCGGGACTGGATGTCTGAAGCTTTCTTT | CASIRDWMSEAFF
TRBD1 | - | TRBJ1-1 | 18 | TRBV28 | TGTGCCAGCAGTCTTAACTCCGGGACAGGGCCTGCTAACACTGAAGCTTTCTTT | CASSLNSGTGPANTEAFF
- | - | TRBJ2-3 | 12 | TRBV13 | TGTGCCACCGGAGGGGACACAGATACGCAGTATTTT | CATGGDTDTQYF
- | - | TRBJ2-3 | 14 | TRBV7-3 | TGTGCCAGCAGCCCTGAGTGGGGAGCAGATACGCAGTATTTT | CASSPEWGADTQYF
- | - | TRBJ1-1 | 13 | TRBV4-3 | TGCGCCAGCAGCGGGCAGTTGAACACTGAAGCTTTCTTT | CASSGQLNTEAFF
TRBD1 | - | TRBJ1-1 | 16 | TRBV6-2/TRBV6-3 | TGTGCCAGCAGCTCGCGAACAGGGGGCGGTGACACTGAAGCTTTCTTT | CASSSRTGGGDTEAFF
- | once | TRBJ2-3 | 14 | TRBV27 | TGTGCCAGCAGGTTAGGGGCAGTAACAGATACGCAGTATTTT | CASRLGAVTDTQYF
- | - | TRBJ1-2 | 13 | TRBV28 | TGTGCCAGCGATTCTTTAGGCCGGACTGCCTACACCTTC | CASDSLGRTAYTF
- | - | TRBJ2-5 | 14 | TRBV5-1 | TGCGCCAGCAGCACTTCAACAGGGCGAGAGACCCAGTACTTC | CASSTSTGRETQYF
TRBD1 | - | TRBJ2-5 | 15 | TRBV25-1 | TGTGCCAGCAAAACTGGACAGGGAGTTCTGGAGACCCAGTACTTC | CASKTGQGVLETQYF
- | - | TRBJ1-6 | 13 | TRBV2 | TGTGCCAGCAGTGGGGGGCAGAATTCACCCCTCCACTTT | CASSGGQNSPLHF
- | - | TRBJ1-3 | 14 | TRBV15 | TGTGCCACCAGGAGACTTAGCTCTGGAAACACCATATATTTT | CATRRLSSGNTIYF
TRBD2 | - | TRBJ2-3 | 16 | TRBV5-1 | TGCGCCAGCAGCTTGGAGCTAGCGGGGAGCTCAGATACGCAGTATTTT | CASSLELAGSSDTQYF
- | once | TRBJ1-2 | 13 | TRBV6-5 | TGTGCCAGCAGTTACTCGACCGGGTTCGGCTACACCTTC | CASSYSTGFGYTF
- | - | TRBJ1-6 | 16 | TRBV5-1 | TGCGCCAGCAGCTTGGGTCTGGCAGGGGCGAATTCACCCCTCCACTTT | CASSLGLAGANSPLHF
TRBD1 | - | TRBJ1-2 | 15 | TRBV9 | TGTGCCAGCAGCGATCGACAGGGGGCTGACTATGGCTACACCTTC | CASSDRQGADYGYTF
TRBD1 | - | TRBJ1-5 | 15 | TRBV6-5 | TGTGCCAGCAGTTCGACAGGGGGGTCTAATCAGCCCCAGCATTTT | CASSSTGGSNQPQHF
- | - | TRBJ2-4 | 15 | TRBV5-5 | TGTGCCAGCAGCTTGGACTTCCGGACAGAAAACATTCAGTACTTC | CASSLDFRTENIQYF
TRBD1 | - | TRBJ2-7 | 14 | TRBV6-4 | TGTGCCAGCAGGGGCAGGGGGCGAGACTACGAGCAGTACTTC | CASRGRGRDYEQYF
- | - | TRBJ2-7 | 13 | TRBV5-1 | TGCGCCAGCAGTCCCCGGCAGGGCAGCGAGCAGTACTTC | CASSPRQGSEQYF
- | - | TRBJ1-2 | 13 | TRBV30 | TGTGCCTGGACTCGGGGGGCAGGCGGTGGCTACACCTTC | CAWTRGAGGGYTF
- | - | TRBJ1-6 | 15 | TRBV5-1 | TGCGCCAGCAGCTTGTTAGCCGGAACAAATTCACCCCTCCACTTT | CASSLLAGTNSPLHF